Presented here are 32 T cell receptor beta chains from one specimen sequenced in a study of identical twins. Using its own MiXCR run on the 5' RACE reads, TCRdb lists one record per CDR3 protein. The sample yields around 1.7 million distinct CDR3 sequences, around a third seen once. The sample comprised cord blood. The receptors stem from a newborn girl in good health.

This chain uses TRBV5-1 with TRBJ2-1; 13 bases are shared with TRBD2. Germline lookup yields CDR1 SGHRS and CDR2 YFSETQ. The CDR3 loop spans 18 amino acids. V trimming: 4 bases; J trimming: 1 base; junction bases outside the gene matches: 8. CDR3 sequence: CASSTGLAGATSYNEQFF. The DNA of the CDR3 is TGCGCCAGCAGCACTGGACTAGCGGGAGCTACTTCCTACAATGAGCAGTTCTTC. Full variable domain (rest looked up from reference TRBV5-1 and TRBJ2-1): KAGVTQTPRYLIKTRGQQVTLSCSPISGHRSVSWYQQTPGQGLQFLFEYFSETQRNKGNFPGRFSGRQFSNSRSEMNVSTLELGDSALYLCASSTGLAGATSYNEQFFGPGTRLTVL.

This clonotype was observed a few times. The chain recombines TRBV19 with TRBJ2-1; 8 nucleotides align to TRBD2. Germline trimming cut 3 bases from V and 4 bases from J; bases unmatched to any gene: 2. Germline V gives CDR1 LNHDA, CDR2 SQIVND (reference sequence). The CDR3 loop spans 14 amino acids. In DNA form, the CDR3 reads TGTGCCAGTAGTATGACTAGCGTATACAATGAGCAGTTCTTC. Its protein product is CASSMTSVYNEQFF.

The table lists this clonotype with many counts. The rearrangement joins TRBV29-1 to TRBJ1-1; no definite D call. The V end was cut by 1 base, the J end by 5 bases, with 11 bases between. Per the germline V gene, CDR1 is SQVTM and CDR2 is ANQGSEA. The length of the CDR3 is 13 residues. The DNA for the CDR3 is TGCAGCGTTGAAGTAGGGATTTCAACTGAAGCTTTCTTT. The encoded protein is CSVEVGISTEAFF. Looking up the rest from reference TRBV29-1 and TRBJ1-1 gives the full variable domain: SAVISQKPSRDICQRGTSLTIQCQVDSQVTMMFWYRQQPGQSLTLIATANQGSEATYESGFVIDKFPISRPNLTFSTLTVSNMSPEDSSIYLCSVEVGISTEAFFGQGTRLTVV.

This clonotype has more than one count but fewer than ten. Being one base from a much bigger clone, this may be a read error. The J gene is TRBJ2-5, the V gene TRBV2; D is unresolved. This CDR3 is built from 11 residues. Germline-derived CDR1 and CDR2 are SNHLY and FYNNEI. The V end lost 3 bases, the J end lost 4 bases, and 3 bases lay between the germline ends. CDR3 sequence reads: CASSEIETQYF. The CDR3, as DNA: TGTGCCAGCAGTGAGATAGAGACCCAGTACTTC.

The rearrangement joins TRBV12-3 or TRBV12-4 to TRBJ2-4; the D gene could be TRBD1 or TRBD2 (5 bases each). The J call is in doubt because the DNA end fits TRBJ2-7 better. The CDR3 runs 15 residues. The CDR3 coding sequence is TGTGCCAGCAGACCATCAGGGTACGGAGGCTACGAGCAGTACTTC. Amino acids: CASRPSGYGGYEQYF.

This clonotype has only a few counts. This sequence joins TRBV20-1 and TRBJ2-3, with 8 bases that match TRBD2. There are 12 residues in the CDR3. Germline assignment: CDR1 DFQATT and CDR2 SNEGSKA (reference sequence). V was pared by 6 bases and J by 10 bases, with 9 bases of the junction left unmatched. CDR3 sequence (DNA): TGCAGTGCCAGCCCGGGGGGGTCCGCGCAGTATTTT. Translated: CSASPGGSAQYF.

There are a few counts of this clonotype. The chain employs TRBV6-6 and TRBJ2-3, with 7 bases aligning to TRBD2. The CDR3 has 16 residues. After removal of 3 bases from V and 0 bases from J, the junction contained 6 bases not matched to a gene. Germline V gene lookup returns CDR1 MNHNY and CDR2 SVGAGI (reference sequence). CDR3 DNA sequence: TGTGCCAGCAGTTATTGGGGGGGTAGCAGCACAGATACGCAGTATTTT. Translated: CASSYWGGSSTDTQYF.

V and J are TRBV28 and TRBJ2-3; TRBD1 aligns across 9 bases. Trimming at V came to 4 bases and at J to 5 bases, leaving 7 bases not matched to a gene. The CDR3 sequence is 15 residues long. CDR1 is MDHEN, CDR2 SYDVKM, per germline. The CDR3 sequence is CASSSPSTGGDTQYF. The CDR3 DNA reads TGTGCCAGCAGTTCGCCCTCGACAGGGGGAGATACGCAGTATTTT.

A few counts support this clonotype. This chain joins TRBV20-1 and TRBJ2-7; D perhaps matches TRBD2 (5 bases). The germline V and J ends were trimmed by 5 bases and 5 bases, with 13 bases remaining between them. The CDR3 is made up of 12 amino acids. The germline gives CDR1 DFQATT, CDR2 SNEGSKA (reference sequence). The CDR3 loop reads CSAATNRHEQYF. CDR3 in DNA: TGCAGTGCTGCGACTAATCGGCACGAGCAGTACTTC.

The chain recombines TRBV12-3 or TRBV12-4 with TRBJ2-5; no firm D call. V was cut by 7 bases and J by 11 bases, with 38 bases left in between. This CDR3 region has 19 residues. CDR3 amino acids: CASTSFAAMWKGRRIEQYF. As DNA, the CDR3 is TGTGCCAGCACCTCGTTCGCAGCCATGTGGAAGGGCCGTAGGATTGAGCAGTACTTC.

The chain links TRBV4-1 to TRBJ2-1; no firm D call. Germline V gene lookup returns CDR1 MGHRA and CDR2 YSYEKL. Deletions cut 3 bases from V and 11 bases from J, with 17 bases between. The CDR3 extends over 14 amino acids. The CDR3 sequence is CASSQSTPSRKQFF. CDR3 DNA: TGCGCCAGCAGCCAGTCCACACCCTCTCGGAAGCAGTTCTTC.

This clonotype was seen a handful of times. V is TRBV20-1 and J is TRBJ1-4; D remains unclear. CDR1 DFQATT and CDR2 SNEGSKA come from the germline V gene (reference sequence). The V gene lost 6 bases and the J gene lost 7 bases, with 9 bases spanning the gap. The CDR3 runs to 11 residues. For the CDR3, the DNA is TGCAGTGCGCCGGAGGGTGAAAAACTGTTTTTT. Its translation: CSAPEGEKLFF.

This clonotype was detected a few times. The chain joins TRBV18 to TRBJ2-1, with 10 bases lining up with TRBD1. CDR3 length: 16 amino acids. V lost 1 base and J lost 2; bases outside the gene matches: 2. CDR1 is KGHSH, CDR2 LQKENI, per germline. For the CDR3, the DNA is TGTGCCAGCTCACCACAGGGACAGGGGACCTACAATGAGCAGTTCTTC. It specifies CASSPQGQGTYNEQFF.

This chain's CDR3 is CASSLYTAIPSTDTQYF. The CDR3 nucleotides are TGCGCCAGCAGCTTGTATACAGCCATTCCCTCCACAGATACGCAGTATTTT. The chain has TRBV5-1 and TRBJ2-3; D gene uncertain. The V and J ends lost 1 base and 2 bases respectively, with 17 bases between them. CDR1 SGHRS and CDR2 YFSETQ come from the germline V gene. This CDR3 is built from 17 residues.

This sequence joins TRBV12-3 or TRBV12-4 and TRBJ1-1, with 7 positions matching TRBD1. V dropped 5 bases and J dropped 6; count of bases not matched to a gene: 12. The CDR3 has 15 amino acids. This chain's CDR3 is CASSPKRDRRPEAFF. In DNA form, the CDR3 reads TGTGCCAGCAGTCCGAAACGGGACAGAAGGCCTGAAGCTTTCTTT.

The DNA of the CDR3 is TGCAGTGCCCCGGGACTAGCGAGCTCCTACGAGCAGTACTTC. It translates to CSAPGLASSYEQYF. The chain joins TRBV20-1 to TRBJ2-7; 10 bases map to TRBD2. Germline trimming cut 6 bases from V and 0 bases from J; bases unmatched to any gene: 5. CDR1 is DFQATT, CDR2 SNEGSKA, per germline (reference sequence). The CDR3 totals 14 residues.

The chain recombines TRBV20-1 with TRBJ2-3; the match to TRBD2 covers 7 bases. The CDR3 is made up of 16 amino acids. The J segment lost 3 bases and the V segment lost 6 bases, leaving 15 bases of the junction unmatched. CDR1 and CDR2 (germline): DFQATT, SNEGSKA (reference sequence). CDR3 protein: CSAIRGDPTLTDTQYF. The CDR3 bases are TGCAGTGCAATCCGGGGGGATCCTACCTTGACAGATACGCAGTATTTT.

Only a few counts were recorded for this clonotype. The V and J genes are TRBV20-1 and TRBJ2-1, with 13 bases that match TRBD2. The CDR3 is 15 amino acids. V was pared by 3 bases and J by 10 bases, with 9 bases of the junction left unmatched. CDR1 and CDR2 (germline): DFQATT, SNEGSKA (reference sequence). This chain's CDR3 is CSARGTSGVNGEQFF. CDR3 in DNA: TGCAGTGCTAGGGGGACTAGCGGGGTTAATGGGGAGCAGTTCTTC.

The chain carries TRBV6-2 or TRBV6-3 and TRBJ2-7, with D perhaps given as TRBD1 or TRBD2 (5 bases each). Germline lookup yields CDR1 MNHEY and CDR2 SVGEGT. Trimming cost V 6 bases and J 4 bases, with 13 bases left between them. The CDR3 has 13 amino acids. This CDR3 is CASRSPGTYEQYF. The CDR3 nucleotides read TGTGCCAGCAGATCCCCCGGGACGTACGAGCAGTACTTC.

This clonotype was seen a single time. CDR3 nucleotides: TGTGCCTGGAGTGAACAAATGAACACTGAAGCTTTCTTT. Its translation: CAWSEQMNTEAFF. V and J are TRBV30 and TRBJ1-1; D is uncertain. Germline assignment: CDR1 GTSNPN and CDR2 SVGIG (reference sequence). CDR3 size: 13 residues. The V and J ends lost 1 base and 0 bases respectively, with 6 bases between them. Complete variable domain (other parts from reference TRBV30 and TRBJ1-1): SQTIHQWPATLVQPVGSPLSLECTVEGTSNPNLYWYRQAAGRGLQLLFYSVGIGQISSEVPQNLSASRPQDRQFILSSKKLLLSDSGFYLCAWSEQMNTEAFFGQGTRLTVV.

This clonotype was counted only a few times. CDR3 in DNA: TGTGCCATCACCGGGGACAGGGGAGGCTATGGCTACACCTTC. Its translation is CAITGDRGGYGYTF. The chain links TRBV10-3 to TRBJ1-2; 10 bases agree with TRBD1. V lost 7 bases to trimming and J lost 4 bases; unmatched junction nucleotides: 6. Germline CDR1 ENHRY, CDR2 SYGVKD. The CDR3 is 14 residues long.

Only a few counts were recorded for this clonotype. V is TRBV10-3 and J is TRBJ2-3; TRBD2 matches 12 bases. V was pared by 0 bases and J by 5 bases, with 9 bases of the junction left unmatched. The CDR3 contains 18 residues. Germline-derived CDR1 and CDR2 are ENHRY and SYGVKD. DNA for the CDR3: TGTGCCATCAGTGAGTCATCTAGCGGGAGGGCCGGGGGAGATACGCAGTATTTT. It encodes CAISESSSGRAGGDTQYF.

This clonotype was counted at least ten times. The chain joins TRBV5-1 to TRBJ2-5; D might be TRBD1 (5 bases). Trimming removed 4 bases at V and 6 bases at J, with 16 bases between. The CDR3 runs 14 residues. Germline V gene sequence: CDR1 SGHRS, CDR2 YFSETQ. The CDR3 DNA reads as TGCGCCAGCAGCAGAACAGGACCCTTAAAGACCCAGTACTTC. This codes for CASSRTGPLKTQYF.

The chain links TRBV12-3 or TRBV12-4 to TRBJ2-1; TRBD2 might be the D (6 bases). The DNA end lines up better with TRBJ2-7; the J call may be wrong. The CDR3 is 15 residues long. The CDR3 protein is CASSLMGLAYNEQYF. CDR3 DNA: TGTGCCAGCAGTCTGATGGGACTGGCCTACAATGAGCAGTACTTC.

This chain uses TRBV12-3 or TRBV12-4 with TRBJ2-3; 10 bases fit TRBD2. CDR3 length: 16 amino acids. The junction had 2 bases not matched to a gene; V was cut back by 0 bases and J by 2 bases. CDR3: CASSLASGRITDTQYF. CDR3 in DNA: TGTGCCAGCAGTTTAGCTAGCGGGAGGATCACAGATACGCAGTATTTT.

CDR3 coding DNA: TGTGCCAGCAGCGGAAGACTGGCGAACACCGGGGAGCTGTTTTTT. Protein: CASSGRLANTGELFF. V usage is TRBV11-2 and J usage is TRBJ2-2, with no clear D. This CDR3 spans 15 amino acids. CDR1 is SGHAT, CDR2 FQNNGV, per germline. The V and J ends lost 5 bases and 0 bases respectively, with 10 bases between them.

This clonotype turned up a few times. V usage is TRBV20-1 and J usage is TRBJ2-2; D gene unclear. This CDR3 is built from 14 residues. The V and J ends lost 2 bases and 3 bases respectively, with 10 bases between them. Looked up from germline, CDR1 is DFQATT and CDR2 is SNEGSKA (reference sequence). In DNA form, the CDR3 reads TGCAGTGCTAGATCCGGGTCTTACACCGGGGAGCTGTTTTTT. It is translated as CSARSGSYTGELFF.

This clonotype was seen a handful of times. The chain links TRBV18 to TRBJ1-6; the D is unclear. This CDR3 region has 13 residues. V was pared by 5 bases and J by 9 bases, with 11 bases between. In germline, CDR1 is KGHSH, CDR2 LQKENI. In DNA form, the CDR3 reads TGTGCCAGCTCATCCAGGTTTGGTTCACCCCTCCACTTT. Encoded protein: CASSSRFGSPLHF. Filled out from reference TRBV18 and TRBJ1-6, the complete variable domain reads NAGVMQNPRHLVRRRGQEARLRCSPMKGHSHVYWYRQLPEEGLKFMVYLQKENIIDESGMPKERFSAEFPKEGPSILRIQQVVRGDSAAYFCASSSRFGSPLHFGNGTRLTVT.

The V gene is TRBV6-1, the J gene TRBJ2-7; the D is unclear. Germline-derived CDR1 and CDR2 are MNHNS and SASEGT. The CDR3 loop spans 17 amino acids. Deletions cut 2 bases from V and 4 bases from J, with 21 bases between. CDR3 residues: CASSELAFIRIIYEQYF. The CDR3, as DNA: TGTGCCAGCAGTGAATTGGCTTTTATTAGGATTATATACGAGCAGTACTTC.

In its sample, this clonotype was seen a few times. CDR3 nucleotide sequence: TGTGCCAGCAGTTACCGGACTAGCGGGAGGGGTAGTGAGCAGTACTTC. Translated, it gives CASSYRTSGRGSEQYF. This chain joins TRBV6-6 and TRBJ2-5; 15 bases align to TRBD2. This CDR3 region has 16 residues. The V gene end was trimmed by 2 bases and the J gene end by 11 bases; junction bases not matched to a gene: 9. Germline V CDR1 and CDR2: MNHNY, SVGAGI (reference sequence).

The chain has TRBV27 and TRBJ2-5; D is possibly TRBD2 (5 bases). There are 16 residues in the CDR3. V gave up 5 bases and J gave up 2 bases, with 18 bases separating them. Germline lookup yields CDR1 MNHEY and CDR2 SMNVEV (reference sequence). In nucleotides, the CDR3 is TGTGCCAGCAGTCGGCCGGGGTCACTTATTCAAGAGACCCAGTACTTC. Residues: CASSRPGSLIQETQYF.

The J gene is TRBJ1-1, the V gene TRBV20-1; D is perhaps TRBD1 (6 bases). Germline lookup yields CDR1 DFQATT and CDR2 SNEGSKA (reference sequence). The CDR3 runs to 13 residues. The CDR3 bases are TGCAGCCCAGGACTACAGGGAGACACTGAAGCTTTCTTT. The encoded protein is CSPGLQGDTEAFF.